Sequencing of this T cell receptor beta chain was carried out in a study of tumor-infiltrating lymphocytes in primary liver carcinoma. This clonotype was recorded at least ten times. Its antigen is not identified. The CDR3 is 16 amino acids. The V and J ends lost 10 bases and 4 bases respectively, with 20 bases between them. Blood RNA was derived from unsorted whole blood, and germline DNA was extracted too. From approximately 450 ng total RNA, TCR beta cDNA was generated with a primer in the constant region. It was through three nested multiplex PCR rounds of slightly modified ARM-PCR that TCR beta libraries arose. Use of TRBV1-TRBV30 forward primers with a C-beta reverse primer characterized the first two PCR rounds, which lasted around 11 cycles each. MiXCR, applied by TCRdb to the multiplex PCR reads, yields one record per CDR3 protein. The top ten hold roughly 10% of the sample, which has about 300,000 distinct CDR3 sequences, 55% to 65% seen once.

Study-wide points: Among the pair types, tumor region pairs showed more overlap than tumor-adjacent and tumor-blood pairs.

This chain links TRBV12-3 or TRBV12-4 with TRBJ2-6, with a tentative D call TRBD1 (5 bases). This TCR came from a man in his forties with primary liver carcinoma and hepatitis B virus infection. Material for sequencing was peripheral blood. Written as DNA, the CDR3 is TGTGCCACCTACGGGCCAGGACATATCGGGGCCAACGTCCTGACTTTC. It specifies CATYGPGHIGANVLTF.